This TCR beta chain was recovered during a study of T cell responses to AZD1222 COVID-19 vaccine. Findings of the study overall: It was only after the peak T cell response that any repertoires were sampled.

This table comes from immunoSEQ multiplex PCR, and its TCRdb copy is limited to in-frame clones, with some not included. Of about 160,000 clones listed, 80% to 95% were seen once; the top ten hold approximately 3.6%. As concerns this clone: No antigen is known for it.

Sequences were derived from peripheral blood, sampled 28 days after the second AZD1222 dose. This clonotype was sampled from an adult who received the AZD1222 COVID-19 vaccine.

The CDR3 DNA is TGTGCCAGCAGCTTAGATTTGGAGACCCAGTACTTC. Amino acid sequence: CASSLDLETQYF. This sequence joins TRBV11-2 and TRBJ2-5; D call uncertain. Germline V CDR1 and CDR2: SGHAT, FQNNGV. This CDR3 is 12 amino acids long. The V end was cut by 0 bases, the J end by 5 bases, with 4 bases between.